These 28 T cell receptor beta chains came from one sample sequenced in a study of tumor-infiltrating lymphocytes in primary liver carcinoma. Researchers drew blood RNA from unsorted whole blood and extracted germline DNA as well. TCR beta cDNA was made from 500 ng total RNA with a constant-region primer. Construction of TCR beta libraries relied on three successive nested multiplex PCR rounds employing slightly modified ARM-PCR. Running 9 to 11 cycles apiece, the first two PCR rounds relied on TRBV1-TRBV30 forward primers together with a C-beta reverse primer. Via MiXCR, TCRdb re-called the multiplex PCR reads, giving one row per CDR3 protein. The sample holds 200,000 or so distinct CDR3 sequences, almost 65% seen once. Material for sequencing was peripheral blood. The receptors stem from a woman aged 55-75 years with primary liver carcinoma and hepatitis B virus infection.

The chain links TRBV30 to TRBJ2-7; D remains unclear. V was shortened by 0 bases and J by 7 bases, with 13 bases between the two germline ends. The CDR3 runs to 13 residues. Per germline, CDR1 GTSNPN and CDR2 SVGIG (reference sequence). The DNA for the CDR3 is TGTGCCTGGAGTGTAACTGATTTAATGGAGCAGTACTTC. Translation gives CAWSVTDLMEQYF.

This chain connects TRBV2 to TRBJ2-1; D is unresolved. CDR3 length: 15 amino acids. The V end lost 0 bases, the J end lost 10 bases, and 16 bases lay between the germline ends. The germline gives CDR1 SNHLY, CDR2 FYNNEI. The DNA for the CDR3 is TGTGCCAGCAGTGAAGCGGTACGAAATATTTGGGAGCAGTTCTTC. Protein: CASSEAVRNIWEQFF. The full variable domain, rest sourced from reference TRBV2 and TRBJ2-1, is EPEVTQTPSHQVTQMGQEVILRCVPISNHLYFYWYRQILGQKVEFLVSFYNNEISEKSEIFDDQFSVERPDGSNFTLKIRSTKLEDSAMYFCASSEAVRNIWEQFFGPGTRLTVL.

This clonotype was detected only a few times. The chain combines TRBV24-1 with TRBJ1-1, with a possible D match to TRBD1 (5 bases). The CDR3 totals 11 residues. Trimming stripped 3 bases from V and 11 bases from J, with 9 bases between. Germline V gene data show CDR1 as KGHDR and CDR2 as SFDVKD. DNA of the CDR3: TGTGCCACCAGTGATGACAGAAGGGCTTTCTTT. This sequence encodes CATSDDRRAFF.

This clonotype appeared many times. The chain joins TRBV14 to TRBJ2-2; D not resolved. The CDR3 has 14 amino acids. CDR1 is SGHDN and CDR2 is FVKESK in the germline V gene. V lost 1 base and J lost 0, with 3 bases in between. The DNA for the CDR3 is TGTGCCAGCAGCCAAGTGGCGAACACCGGGGAGCTGTTTTTT. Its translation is CASSQVANTGELFF.

The CDR3 DNA reads TGCAGCGTGCGTACCCCCGCTAGCGGGAATCTCAACGAGCAGTACTTC. As protein: CSVRTPASGNLNEQYF. The chain has TRBV29-1 and TRBJ2-7; TRBD2 matches at 9 bases. Per germline, CDR1 SQVTM and CDR2 ANQGSEA. The J segment lost 5 bases and the V segment lost 6 bases, leaving 17 bases of the junction unmatched. CDR3 length equals 16 residues.

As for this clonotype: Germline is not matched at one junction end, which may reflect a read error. CDR3 region: CAGSLTSGFTGELFF. CDR3 sequence (DNA): TGTGCCGGCAGCTTGACTAGCGGGTTTACCGGCGAGCTGTTTTTT. J is TRBJ2-2 and V is TRBV11-2, with 10 bases aligning to TRBD2. The CDR3 has 15 amino acids. Germline V gene data show CDR1 as SGHAT and CDR2 as FQNNGV.

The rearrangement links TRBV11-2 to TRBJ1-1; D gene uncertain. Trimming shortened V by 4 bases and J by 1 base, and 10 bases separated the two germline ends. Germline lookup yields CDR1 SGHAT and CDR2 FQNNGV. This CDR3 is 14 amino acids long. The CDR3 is CASSYLDENTEAFF. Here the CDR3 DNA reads TGTGCCAGCAGCTATCTCGACGAGAACACTGAAGCTTTCTTT.

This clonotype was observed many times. The CDR3 coding sequence is TGCAGCGTTGTCAGCGAAGGCTACACCTTC. Its translation is CSVVSEGYTF. The chain uses TRBV29-1 and TRBJ1-2; D remains unclear. V was cut by 4 bases and J by 8 bases, with 8 bases left in between. Germline-derived CDR1 and CDR2 are SQVTM and ANQGSEA. The CDR3 length is 10 residues. Looking up the rest from reference TRBV29-1 and TRBJ1-2 gives the full variable domain: SAVISQKPSRDICQRGTSLTIQCQVDSQVTMMFWYRQQPGQSLTLIATANQGSEATYESGFVIDKFPISRPNLTFSTLTVSNMSPEDSSIYLCSVVSEGYTFGSGTRLTVV.

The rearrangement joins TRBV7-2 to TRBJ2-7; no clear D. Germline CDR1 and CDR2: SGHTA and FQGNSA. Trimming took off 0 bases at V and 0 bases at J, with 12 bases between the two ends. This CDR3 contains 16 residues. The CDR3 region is CASSLAFDLYSYEQYF. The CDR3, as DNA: TGTGCCAGCAGCTTAGCGTTTGACCTATACTCCTACGAGCAGTACTTC.

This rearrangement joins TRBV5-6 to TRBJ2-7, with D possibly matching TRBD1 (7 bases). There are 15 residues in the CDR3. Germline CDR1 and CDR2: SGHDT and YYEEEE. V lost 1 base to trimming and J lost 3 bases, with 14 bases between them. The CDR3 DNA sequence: TGTGCCAGCAGCTTGCAGGGGGGACAAGACTACGAGCAGTACTTC. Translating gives CASSLQGGQDYEQYF.

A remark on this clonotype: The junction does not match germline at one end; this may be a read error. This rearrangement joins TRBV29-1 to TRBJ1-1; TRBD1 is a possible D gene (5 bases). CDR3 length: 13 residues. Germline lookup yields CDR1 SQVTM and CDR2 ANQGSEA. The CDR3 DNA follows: TGCAGGGGGTCTGCAGGGTCGGGCACTGAAACTTTCTTT. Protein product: CRGSAGSGTETFF.

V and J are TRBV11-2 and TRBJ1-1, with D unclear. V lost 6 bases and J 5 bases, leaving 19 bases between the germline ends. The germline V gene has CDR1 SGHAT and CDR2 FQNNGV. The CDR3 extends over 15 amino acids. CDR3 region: CASSRRERHRTEAFF. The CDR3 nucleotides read TGTGCCAGCAGTCGGAGAGAGCGGCACCGGACTGAAGCTTTCTTT.

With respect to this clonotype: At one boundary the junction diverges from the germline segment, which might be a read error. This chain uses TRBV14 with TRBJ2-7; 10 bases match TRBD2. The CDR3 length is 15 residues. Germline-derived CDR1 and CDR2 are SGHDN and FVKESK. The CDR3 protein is CSSSPLAGVSYEQYF. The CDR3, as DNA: TGTTCCAGCAGCCCCCTAGCGGGAGTATCATACGAGCAGTACTTC.

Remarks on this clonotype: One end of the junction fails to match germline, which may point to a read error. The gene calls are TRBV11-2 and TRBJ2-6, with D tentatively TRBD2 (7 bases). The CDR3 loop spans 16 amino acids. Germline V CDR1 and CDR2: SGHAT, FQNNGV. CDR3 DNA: TGTGTCAGCGGCTTAGGGGGGGCGCTTGGGGCCAACGTCCTGACTTTC. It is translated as CVSGLGGALGANVLTF.

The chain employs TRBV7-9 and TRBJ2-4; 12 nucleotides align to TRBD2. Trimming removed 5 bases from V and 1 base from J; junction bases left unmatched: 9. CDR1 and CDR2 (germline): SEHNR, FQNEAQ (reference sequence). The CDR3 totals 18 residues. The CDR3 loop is CASSGSSGRAVAKNIQYF. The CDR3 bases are TGTGCCAGCAGCGGATCTAGCGGGAGGGCCGTTGCCAAAAACATTCAGTACTTC.

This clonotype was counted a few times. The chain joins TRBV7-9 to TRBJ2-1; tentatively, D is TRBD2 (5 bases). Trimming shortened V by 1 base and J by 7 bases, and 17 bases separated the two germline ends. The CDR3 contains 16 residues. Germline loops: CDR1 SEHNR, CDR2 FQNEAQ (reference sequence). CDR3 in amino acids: CASSLVTPGIGNEQFF. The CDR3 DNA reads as TGTGCCAGCAGCTTAGTTACCCCGGGGATAGGGAATGAGCAGTTCTTC.

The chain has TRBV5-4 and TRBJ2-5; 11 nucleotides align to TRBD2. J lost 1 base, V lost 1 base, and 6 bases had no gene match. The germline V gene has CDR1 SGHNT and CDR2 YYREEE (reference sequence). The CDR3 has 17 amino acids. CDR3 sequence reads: CASSLRGLADVQETQYF. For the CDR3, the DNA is TGTGCCAGCAGCTTGAGGGGACTAGCGGACGTCCAAGAGACCCAGTACTTC.

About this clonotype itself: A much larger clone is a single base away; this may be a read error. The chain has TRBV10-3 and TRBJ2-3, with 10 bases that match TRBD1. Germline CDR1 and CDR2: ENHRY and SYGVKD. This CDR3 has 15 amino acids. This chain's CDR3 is CPISESDRGPDTQYF. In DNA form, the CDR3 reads TGTCCCATCAGTGAGTCCGACAGGGGGCCAGATACGCAGTATTTT.

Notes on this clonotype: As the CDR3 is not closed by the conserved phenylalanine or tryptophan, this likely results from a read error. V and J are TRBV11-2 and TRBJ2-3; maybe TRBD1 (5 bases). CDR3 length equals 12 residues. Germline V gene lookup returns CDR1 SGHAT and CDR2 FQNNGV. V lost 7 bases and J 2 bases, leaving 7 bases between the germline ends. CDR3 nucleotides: TGTGCCAGCACAGGGTCCACAGATACGCAGTATTAT. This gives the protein CASTGSTDTQYY.

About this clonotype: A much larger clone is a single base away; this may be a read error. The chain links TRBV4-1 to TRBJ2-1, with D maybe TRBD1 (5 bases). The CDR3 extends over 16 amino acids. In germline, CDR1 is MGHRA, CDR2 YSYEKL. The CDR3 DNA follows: TGCGCCATCAGCCAACTGGACATAATTTCCTACAATGAGCAGTTCTTC. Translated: CAISQLDIISYNEQFF.

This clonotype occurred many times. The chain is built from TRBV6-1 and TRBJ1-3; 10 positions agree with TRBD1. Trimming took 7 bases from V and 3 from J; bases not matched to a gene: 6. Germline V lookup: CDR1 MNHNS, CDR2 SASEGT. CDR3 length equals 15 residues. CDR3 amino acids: CASNRQGAYGNTIYF. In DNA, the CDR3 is TGTGCCAGCAACAGACAGGGGGCTTATGGAAACACCATATATTTT.

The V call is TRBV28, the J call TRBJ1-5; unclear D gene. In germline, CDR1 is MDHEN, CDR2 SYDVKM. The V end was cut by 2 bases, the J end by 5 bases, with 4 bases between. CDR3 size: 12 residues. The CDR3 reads CASSLVDQPQHF. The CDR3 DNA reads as TGTGCCAGCAGTTTAGTGGATCAGCCCCAGCATTTT.

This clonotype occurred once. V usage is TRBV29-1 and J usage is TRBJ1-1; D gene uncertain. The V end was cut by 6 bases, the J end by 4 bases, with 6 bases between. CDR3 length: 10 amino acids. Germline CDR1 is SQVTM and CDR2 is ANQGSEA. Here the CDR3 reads CSVSSTEAFF. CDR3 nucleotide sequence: TGCAGCGTCTCGTCCACTGAAGCTTTCTTT.

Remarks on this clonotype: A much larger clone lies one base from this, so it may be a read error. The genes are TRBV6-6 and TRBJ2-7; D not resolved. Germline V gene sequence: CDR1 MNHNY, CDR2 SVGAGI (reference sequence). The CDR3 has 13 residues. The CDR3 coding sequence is TGTGACAGTACCCCTTGGAGCTCCTACGAGCAGTACTTC. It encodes CDSTPWSSYEQYF.

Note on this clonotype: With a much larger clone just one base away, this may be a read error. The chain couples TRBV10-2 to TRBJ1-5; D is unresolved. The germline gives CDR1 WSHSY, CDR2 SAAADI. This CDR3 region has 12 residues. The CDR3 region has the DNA TGCGCCAGCGCGGGTATGGGTCAGCCCCATCATTTT. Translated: CASAGMGQPHHF.

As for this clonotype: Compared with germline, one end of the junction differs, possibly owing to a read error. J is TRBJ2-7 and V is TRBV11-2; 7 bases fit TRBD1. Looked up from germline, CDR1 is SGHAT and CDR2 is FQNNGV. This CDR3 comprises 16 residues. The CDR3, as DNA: TGTGCCAGCAACTTAGACAGGGCGAACGAGTTATACGAGCAGTACTTC. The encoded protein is CASNLDRANELYEQYF.

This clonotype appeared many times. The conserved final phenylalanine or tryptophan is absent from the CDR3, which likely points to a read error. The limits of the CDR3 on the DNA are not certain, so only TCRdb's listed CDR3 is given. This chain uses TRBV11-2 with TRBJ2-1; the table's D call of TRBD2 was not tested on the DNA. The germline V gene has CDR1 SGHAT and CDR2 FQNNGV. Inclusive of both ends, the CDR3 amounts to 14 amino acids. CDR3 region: CASSLGNSGSPPDL.

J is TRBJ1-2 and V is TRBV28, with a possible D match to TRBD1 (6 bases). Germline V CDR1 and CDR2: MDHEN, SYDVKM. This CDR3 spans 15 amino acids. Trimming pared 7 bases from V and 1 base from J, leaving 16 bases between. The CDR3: CASNSGQINNYGYTF. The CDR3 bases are TGTGCCAGCAACTCCGGACAGATTAATAACTATGGCTACACCTTC.